Each of the 22 T cell receptor beta chains below was sequenced from the same sample in a study of cytomegalovirus exposure and HLA in healthy donors. Use of 60 Vbeta and 13 Jbeta primers characterized the PCR. Produced via immunoSEQ multiplex PCR; TCRdb's table is partial and in-frame only. The sample has under 150,000 clones, roughly 83% seen once. Material for sequencing was PBMCs. The receptors stem from a man between 35 and 55 years old in good health and CMV-seropositive.

The chain combines TRBV19 with TRBJ1-2; D uncertain. Looked up from germline, CDR1 is LNHDA and CDR2 is SQIVND (reference sequence). The CDR3 has 14 amino acids. V dropped 7 bases and J dropped 4 bases, with 16 bases sitting between them. In DNA form, the CDR3 reads TGTGCCAGTAAAGAAAGTCTAGACGGCTATGGCTACACCTTC. Its translation: CASKESLDGYGYTF.

J is TRBJ2-1 and V is TRBV10-1; 8 nucleotides align to TRBD2. Germline values: CDR1 WNHNN, CDR2 SYGVQD (reference sequence). This CDR3 is 13 amino acids long. V lost 5 bases to trimming and J lost 6 bases; unmatched junction nucleotides: 3. CDR3 DNA: TGCGCCAGCAGTAGCGGGGGCTGCAATGAGCAGTTCTTC. Its translation is CASSSGGCNEQFF.

This chain's CDR3 is CASRNTGPGGYTF. The CDR3 coding sequence is TGTGCCAGCAGGAACACAGGGCCAGGGGGCTACACCTTC. The rearrangement links TRBV7-8 to TRBJ1-2; TRBD1 might be the D (6 bases). The CDR3 is made up of 13 amino acids. Trimming stripped 6 bases from V and 8 bases from J, with 16 bases between. Germline loops: CDR1 SGHVS, CDR2 FQNEAQ.

This clone was seen a few times. V usage is TRBV4-1 and J usage is TRBJ2-2; the D gene is possibly TRBD2 (5 bases). CDR1 and CDR2 from the germline V gene are MGHRA and YSYEKL. The CDR3 contains 14 residues. Trimming removed 5 bases at V and 1 base at J, with 8 bases between. CDR3 protein: CASSYGENTGELFF. The CDR3 bases are TGCGCCAGCAGCTACGGGGAGAACACCGGGGAGCTGTTTTTT.

The rearrangement links TRBV9 to TRBJ2-7; tentatively, D is TRBD2 (6 bases). Deletions cut 3 bases from V and 0 bases from J, with 13 bases between. The germline V gene encodes CDR1 SGDLS and CDR2 YYNGEE. The CDR3 sequence is 15 residues long. The DNA of the CDR3 is TGTGCCAGCAGCGGGGGAGGAGGACCCTCCTACGAGCAGTACTTC. Amino acids: CASSGGGGPSYEQYF.

Concerning this clone: A junction end diverges from the germline sequence, so it may reflect a read error. The V call is TRBV10-3, the J call TRBJ2-5; 9 bases match TRBD2. Germline CDR1 ENHRY, CDR2 SYGVKD. The CDR3 is 13 amino acids. The CDR3 nucleotides are TGTGCCCTCAGCGGGGGGAGCCAAGAGACCCAGTACTTC. Protein: CALSGGSQETQYF.

The chain uses TRBV18 and TRBJ1-1, with D perhaps TRBD1 (5 bases). Germline V lookup: CDR1 KGHSH, CDR2 LQKENI. V shed 2 bases and J shed 7 bases, with 11 bases lying between them. The CDR3 is 13 amino acids. In nucleotides, the CDR3 is TGTGCCAGCTCACCAGCGACAGCCCGTGAAGCTTTCTTT. It translates to CASSPATAREAFF. Together with reference TRBV18 and TRBJ1-1, the CDR3 gives the full variable domain: NAGVMQNPRHLVRRRGQEARLRCSPMKGHSHVYWYRQLPEEGLKFMVYLQKENIIDESGMPKERFSAEFPKEGPSILRIQQVVRGDSAAYFCASSPATAREAFFGQGTRLTVV.

This clone was recorded a few times. V is TRBV5-1 and J is TRBJ1-3; tentatively, D is TRBD1 (5 bases). CDR3 size: 16 residues. Germline loops: CDR1 SGHRS, CDR2 YFSETQ. Trimming pared 2 bases from V and 1 base from J, leaving 13 bases between. Here the CDR3 DNA reads TGCGCCAGCAGCTTAGAGACAGCGCTATCTGGAAACACCATATATTTT. The encoded protein is CASSLETALSGNTIYF.

This chain uses TRBV29-1 with TRBJ2-7; a weak D match, TRBD1 (6 bases). The CDR3 consists of 12 residues. Germline V gene lookup returns CDR1 SQVTM and CDR2 ANQGSEA. The ends were cut back, 6 bases at V and 7 bases at J, with 16 bases in the middle. CDR3 sequence: CSVVTGSGEQYF. The CDR3 region has the DNA TGCAGCGTCGTTACAGGGAGTGGTGAGCAGTACTTC.

The V and J genes are TRBV2 and TRBJ1-1, with D perhaps matching TRBD1 (6 bases). V shed 6 bases and J shed 0 bases, with 14 bases lying between them. The CDR3 is 15 residues long. The germline V gene has CDR1 SNHLY and CDR2 FYNNEI. CDR3 sequence: CASSVQGVLNTEAFF. The CDR3 DNA is TGTGCCAGCAGCGTACAGGGTGTACTGAACACTGAAGCTTTCTTT. The entire variable domain, with the rest obtained from reference TRBV2 and TRBJ1-1, is as follows: EPEVTQTPSHQVTQMGQEVILRCVPISNHLYFYWYRQILGQKVEFLVSFYNNEISEKSEIFDDQFSVERPDGSNFTLKIRSTKLEDSAMYFCASSVQGVLNTEAFFGQGTRLTVV.

The chain uses TRBV5-1 and TRBJ1-1; 9 bases are a match to TRBD1. Germline trimming cut 4 bases from V and 3 bases from J; bases unmatched to any gene: 4. Germline CDR1 and CDR2: SGHRS and YFSETQ. CDR3 length: 14 residues. The CDR3 region is CASSPTGGDTEAFF. CDR3 DNA sequence: TGCGCCAGCAGCCCGACAGGGGGAGACACTGAAGCTTTCTTT.

The chain carries TRBV30 and TRBJ1-5; unclear D gene. The germline CDR1 and CDR2 sequences are GTSNPN and SVGIG (reference sequence). The CDR3 sequence is 13 residues long. Trimming removed 5 bases at V and 3 bases at J, with 11 bases between. CDR3 nucleotides: TGTGCCTGGGCGAGGGCTAACAATCAGCCCCAGCATTTT. It is translated as CAWARANNQPQHF.

The V call is TRBV5-6, the J call TRBJ2-5; 7 bases map to TRBD1. Germline-derived CDR1 and CDR2 are SGHDT and YYEEEE. With V trimmed by 3 bases and J by 5 bases, 4 bases remained unmatched. This CDR3 is 13 amino acids long. The CDR3 protein is CASSSTGVETQYF. CDR3 coding DNA: TGTGCCAGCAGCTCCACAGGGGTGGAGACCCAGTACTTC.

This CDR3 reads CASSPTRYGHEQYF. The CDR3 bases are TGTGCCAGCAGTCCTACTAGATACGGGCACGAGCAGTACTTC. This chain joins TRBV27 and TRBJ2-7; TRBD2 is a possible D gene (5 bases). Trimming pared 5 bases from V and 5 bases from J, leaving 16 bases between. The CDR3 covers 14 residues. The V gene's germline CDR1 is MNHEY and CDR2 SMNVEV (reference sequence).

The chain recombines TRBV28 with TRBJ1-6; D is unresolved. The germline V gene has CDR1 MDHEN and CDR2 SYDVKM. Trimming cost V 5 bases and J 0 bases, with 14 bases left between them. This CDR3 comprises 17 residues. For the CDR3, the DNA is TGTGCCAGCAGTCCCCACCCTCCAGGCTCCTATAATTCACCCCTCCACTTT. This gives the protein CASSPHPPGSYNSPLHF.

This clone was recorded only once. V gene TRBV6-5 combines with J gene TRBJ1-2, with a weak D call TRBD1 (6 bases). Germline CDR1 reads MNHEY; CDR2 reads SVGAGI. Trimming took off 4 bases at V and 8 bases at J, with 11 bases between the two ends. The length of the CDR3 is 12 residues. CDR3 protein: CASSFGGGGYTF. CDR3 in DNA: TGTGCCAGCAGTTTTGGGGGGGGCGGCTACACCTTC.

This clone was observed a few times. The chain has TRBV9 and TRBJ2-7, with TRBD2 matching 10 bases. From germline, CDR1 is SGDLS and CDR2 YYNGEE. CDR3 length: 16 amino acids. Trimming removed 2 bases from V and 0 bases from J; junction bases left unmatched: 5. The CDR3 sequence: CASSVGSGRASYEQYF. DNA for the CDR3: TGTGCCAGCAGCGTGGGAAGCGGGAGGGCCTCCTACGAGCAGTACTTC.

V usage is TRBV11-2 and J usage is TRBJ2-1; D unresolved. This CDR3 comprises 13 residues. Per the germline V gene, CDR1 is SGHAT and CDR2 is FQNNGV. The V and J ends lost 0 bases and 6 bases respectively, with 6 bases between them. The CDR3 sequence is CASSLDRTNEQFF. DNA of the CDR3: TGTGCCAGCAGCTTAGACAGAACCAATGAGCAGTTCTTC.

The chain uses TRBV4-3 and TRBJ2-7; 9 positions match TRBD1. This CDR3 has 15 amino acids. Trimming cost V 0 bases and J 5 bases; bases outside gene matches: 5. Per the germline V gene, CDR1 is LGHNA and CDR2 is YSLEER. The CDR3 DNA reads as TGCGCCAGCAGCCAAGATTTCACAGGGGGCGACGAGCAGTACTTC. Residues: CASSQDFTGGDEQYF.

This sequence joins TRBV7-2 and TRBJ2-7; 10 bases match TRBD1. V lost 5 bases to trimming and J lost 5 bases; unmatched junction nucleotides: 3. CDR1 is SGHTA, CDR2 FQGNSA, per germline. This CDR3 is 13 amino acids long. The CDR3 spells CASSRQGADEQYF. CDR3 nucleotide sequence: TGTGCCAGCAGCCGACAGGGGGCTGACGAGCAGTACTTC.

This sequence joins TRBV7-2 and TRBJ1-1; TRBD1 agrees at 8 bases. After removal of 6 bases from V and 4 bases from J, the junction contained 10 bases not matched to a gene. The CDR3 length is 15 residues. Germline V gene lookup returns CDR1 SGHTA and CDR2 FQGNSA. CDR3 nucleotides: TGTGCCAGCAGTCTGACCGGGACAGGCCCCACTGAAGCTTTCTTT. Residues: CASSLTGTGPTEAFF. The whole variable domain, remainder taken from reference TRBV7-2 and TRBJ1-1, is GAGVSQSPSNKVTEKGKDVELRCDPISGHTALYWYRQSLGQGLEFLIYFQGNSAPDKSGLPSDRFSAERTGGSVSTLTIQRTQQEDSAVYLCASSLTGTGPTEAFFGQGTRLTVV.

This chain uses TRBV29-1 with TRBJ2-7; no clear D gene. The germline gives CDR1 SQVTM, CDR2 ANQGSEA. Trimming took 1 base from V and 7 from J, leaving 8 bases between them. The CDR3 totals 11 residues. In DNA, the CDR3 is TGCAGCGTTGAAGGGAGTGAGGAGCAGTACTTC. It codes for CSVEGSEEQYF.